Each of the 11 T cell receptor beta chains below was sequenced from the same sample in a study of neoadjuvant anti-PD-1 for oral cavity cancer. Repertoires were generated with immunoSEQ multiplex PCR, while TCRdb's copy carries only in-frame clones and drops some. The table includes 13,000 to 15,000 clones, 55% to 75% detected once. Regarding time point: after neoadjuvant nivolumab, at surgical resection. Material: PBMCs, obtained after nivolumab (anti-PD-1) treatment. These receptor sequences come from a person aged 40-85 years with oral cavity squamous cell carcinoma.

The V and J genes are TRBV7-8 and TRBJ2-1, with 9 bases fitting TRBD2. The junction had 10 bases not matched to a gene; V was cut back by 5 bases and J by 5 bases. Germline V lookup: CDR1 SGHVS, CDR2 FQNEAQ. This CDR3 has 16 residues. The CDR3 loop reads CASSPQAASGNNEQFF. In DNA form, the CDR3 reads TGTGCCAGCAGCCCTCAGGCGGCTAGCGGGAACAATGAGCAGTTCTTC. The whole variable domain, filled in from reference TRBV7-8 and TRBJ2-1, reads GAGVSQSPRYKVAKRGQDVALRCDPISGHVSLFWYQQALGQGPEFLTYFQNEAQLDKSGLPSDRFFAERPEGSVSTLKIQRTQQEDSAVYLCASSPQAASGNNEQFFGPGTRLTVL.

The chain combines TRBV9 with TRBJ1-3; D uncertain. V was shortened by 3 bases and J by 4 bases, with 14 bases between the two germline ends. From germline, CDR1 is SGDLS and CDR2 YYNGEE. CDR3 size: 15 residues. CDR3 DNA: TGTGCCAGCAGCGCCGGGCCCTCGTCCGGAAACACCATATATTTT. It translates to CASSAGPSSGNTIYF.

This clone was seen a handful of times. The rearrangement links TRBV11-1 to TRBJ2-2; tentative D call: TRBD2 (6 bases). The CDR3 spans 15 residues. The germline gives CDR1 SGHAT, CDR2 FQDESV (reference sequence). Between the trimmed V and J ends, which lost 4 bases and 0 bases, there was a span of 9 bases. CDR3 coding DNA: TGTGCCAGCAGCTCACTAGCTTCGAACACCGGGGAGCTGTTTTTT. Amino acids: CASSSLASNTGELFF.

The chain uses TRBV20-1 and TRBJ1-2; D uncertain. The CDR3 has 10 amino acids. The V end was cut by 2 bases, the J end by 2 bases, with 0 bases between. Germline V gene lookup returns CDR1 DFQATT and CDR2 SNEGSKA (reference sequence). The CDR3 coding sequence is TGCAGTGCTAGAAACTATGGCTACACCTTC. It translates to CSARNYGYTF.

The CDR3 coding sequence is TGTGCCAGCAGCCCCGCGGGACCCTCCTACGAGCAGTACTTC. Protein sequence: CASSPAGPSYEQYF. This chain links TRBV9 with TRBJ2-7, with a tentative D call TRBD2 (6 bases). CDR3 length equals 14 residues. Trimming removed 4 bases from V and 0 bases from J, with 11 bases in between. Looked up from germline, CDR1 is SGDLS and CDR2 is YYNGEE.

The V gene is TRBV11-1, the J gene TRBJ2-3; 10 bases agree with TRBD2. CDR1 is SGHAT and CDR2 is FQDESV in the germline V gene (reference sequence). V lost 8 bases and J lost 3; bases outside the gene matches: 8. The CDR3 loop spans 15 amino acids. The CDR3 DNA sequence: TGTGCCAGCTCTCCGGGACTAGCGTGGACAGATACGCAGTATTTT. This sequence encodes CASSPGLAWTDTQYF.

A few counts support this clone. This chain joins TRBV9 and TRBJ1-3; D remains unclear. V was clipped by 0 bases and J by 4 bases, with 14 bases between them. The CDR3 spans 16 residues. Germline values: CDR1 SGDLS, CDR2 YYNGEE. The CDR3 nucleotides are TGTGCCAGCAGCGTAGTGGGTTCGGGAACCGGAAACACCATATATTTT. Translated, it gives CASSVVGSGTGNTIYF.

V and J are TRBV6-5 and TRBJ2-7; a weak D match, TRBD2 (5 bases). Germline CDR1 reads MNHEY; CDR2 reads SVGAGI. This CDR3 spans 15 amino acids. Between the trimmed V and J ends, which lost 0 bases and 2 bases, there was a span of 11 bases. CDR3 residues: CASSYSIRETYEQYF. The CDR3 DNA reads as TGTGCCAGCAGTTACTCGATACGGGAAACCTACGAGCAGTACTTC.

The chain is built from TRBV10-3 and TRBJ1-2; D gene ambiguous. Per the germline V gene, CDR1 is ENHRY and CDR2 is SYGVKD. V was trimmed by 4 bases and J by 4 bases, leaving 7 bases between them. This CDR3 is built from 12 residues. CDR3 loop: CAISGTVYGYTF. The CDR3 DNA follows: TGTGCCATCAGTGGCACTGTCTATGGCTACACCTTC.

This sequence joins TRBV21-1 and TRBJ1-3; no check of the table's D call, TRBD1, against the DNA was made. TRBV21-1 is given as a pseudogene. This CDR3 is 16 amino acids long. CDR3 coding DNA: TGTGCCAGCAGCAAATCAGGAATACGCTCTGGAAACACCATATATTTT. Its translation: CASSKSGIRSGNTIYF.

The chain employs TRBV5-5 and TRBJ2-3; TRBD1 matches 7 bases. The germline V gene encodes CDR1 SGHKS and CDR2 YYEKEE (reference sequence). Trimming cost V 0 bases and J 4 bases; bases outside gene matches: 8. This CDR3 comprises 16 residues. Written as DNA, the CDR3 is TGTGCCAGCAGCTTGGCTTTGACAGGGATAGCAGATACGCAGTATTTT. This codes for CASSLALTGIADTQYF.